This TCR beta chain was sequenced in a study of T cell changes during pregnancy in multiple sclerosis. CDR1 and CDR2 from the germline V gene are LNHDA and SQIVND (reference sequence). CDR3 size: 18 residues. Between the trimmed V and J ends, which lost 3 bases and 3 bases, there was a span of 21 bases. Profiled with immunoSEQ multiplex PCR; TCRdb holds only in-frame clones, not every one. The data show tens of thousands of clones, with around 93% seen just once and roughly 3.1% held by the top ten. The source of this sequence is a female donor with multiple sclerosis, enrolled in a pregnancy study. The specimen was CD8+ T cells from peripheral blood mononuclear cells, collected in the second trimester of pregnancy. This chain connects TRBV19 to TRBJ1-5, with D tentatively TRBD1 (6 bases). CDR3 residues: CASSIYLGGPVPNQPQHF. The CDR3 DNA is TGTGCCAGTAGTATTTATTTAGGGGGTCCGGTGCCCAATCAGCCCCAGCATTTT.